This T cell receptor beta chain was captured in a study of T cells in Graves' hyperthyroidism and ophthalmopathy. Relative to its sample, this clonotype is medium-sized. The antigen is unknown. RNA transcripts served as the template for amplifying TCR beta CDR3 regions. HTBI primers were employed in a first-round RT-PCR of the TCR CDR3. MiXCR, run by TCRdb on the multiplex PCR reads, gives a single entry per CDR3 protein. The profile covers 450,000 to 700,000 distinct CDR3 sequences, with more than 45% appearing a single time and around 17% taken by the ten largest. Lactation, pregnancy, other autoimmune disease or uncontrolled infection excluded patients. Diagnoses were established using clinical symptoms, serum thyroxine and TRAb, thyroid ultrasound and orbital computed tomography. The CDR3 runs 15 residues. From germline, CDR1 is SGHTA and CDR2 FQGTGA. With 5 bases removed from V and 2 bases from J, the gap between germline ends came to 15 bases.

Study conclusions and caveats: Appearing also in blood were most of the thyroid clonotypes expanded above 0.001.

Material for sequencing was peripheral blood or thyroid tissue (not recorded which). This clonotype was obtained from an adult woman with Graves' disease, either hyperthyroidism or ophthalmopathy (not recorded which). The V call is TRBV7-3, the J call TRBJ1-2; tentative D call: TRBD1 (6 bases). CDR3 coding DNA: TGTGCCAGCAGCACCGAACAGGGACCCAACTATGGCTACACCTTC. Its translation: CASSTEQGPNYGYTF.